This TCR beta chain comes out of a study of blood T cell repertoires in COVID-19. Study-level background: Collection of acute and convalescent COVID-19 samples took place in the United States, Italy and Spain.

Deletions cut 3 bases from V and 6 bases from J, with 14 bases between. The CDR3 contains 14 residues. CDR1 is MNHNS, CDR2 SASEGT, per germline. Original handling: Reference gene primer amplification gave nucleated cell count estimates. The repertoire was sequenced with immunoSEQ multiplex PCR; TCRdb's copy has only in-frame clones and lacks some. V and J calls and clone size come straight from that table; D and trimming were deduced from the DNA. The sample shows fewer than 200,000 clones, around 80% of them seen only once. Those enrolled in Seattle joined during active infection and were followed longitudinally afterward.

Sequences were obtained from peripheral blood. J is TRBJ1-1 and V is TRBV6-1; D unresolved. This clonotype originated in a woman in her sixties with COVID-19, enrolled during active disease. The CDR3 reads CASSETPGYSEAFF. Here the CDR3 DNA reads TGTGCCAGCAGTGAGACCCCGGGGTATTCTGAAGCTTTCTTT.